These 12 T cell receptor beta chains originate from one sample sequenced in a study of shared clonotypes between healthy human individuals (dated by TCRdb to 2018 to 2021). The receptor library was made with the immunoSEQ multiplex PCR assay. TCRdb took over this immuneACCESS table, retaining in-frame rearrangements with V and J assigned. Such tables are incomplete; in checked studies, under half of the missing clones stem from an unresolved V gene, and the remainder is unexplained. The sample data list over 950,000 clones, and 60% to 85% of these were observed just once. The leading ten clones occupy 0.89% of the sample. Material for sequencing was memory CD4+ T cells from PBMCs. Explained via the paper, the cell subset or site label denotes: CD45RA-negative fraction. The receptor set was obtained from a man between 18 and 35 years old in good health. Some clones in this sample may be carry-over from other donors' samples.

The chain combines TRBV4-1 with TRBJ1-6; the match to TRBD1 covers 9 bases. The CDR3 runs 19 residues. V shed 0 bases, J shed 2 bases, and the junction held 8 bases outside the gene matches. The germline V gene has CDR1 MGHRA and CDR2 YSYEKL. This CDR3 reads CASSQERQGDGTYNSPLHF. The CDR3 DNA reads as TGCGCCAGCAGCCAAGAACGACAGGGGGATGGGACCTATAATTCACCCCTCCACTTT.

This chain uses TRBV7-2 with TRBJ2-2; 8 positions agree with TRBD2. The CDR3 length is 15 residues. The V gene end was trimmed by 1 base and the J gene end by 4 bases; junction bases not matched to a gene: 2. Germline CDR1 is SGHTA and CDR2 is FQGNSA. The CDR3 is CASSLVGTSTGELFF. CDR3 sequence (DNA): TGTGCCAGCAGCTTAGTAGGGACTAGCACCGGGGAGCTGTTTTTT.

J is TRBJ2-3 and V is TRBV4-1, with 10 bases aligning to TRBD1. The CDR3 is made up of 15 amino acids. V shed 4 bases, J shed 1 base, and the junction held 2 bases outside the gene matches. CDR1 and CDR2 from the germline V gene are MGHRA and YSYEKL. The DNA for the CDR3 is TGCGCCAGCAGCCGAGGACAGGGGGGCACAGATACGCAGTATTTT. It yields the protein CASSRGQGGTDTQYF.

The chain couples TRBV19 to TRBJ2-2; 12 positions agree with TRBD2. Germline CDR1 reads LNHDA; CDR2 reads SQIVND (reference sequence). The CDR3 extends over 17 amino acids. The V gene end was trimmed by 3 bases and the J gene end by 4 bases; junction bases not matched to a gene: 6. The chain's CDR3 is CASSILAGGSSTGELFF. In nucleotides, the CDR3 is TGTGCCAGTAGTATTCTAGCGGGAGGGAGCAGCACCGGGGAGCTGTTTTTT.

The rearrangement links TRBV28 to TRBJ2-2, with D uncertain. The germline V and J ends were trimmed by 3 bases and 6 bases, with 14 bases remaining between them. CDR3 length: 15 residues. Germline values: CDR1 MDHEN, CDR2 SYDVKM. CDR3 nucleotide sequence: TGTGCCAGCAGTTTCGGCCACCACCCCCCCGGGGAGCTGTTTTTT. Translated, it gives CASSFGHHPPGELFF.

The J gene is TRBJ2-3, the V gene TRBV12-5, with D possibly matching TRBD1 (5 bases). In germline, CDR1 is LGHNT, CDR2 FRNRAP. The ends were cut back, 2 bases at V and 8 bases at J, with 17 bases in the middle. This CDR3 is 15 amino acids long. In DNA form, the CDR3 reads TGTGCTAGTGGTTTGTTCAGGGCCTCCCCCGGTACGCAGTATTTT. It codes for CASGLFRASPGTQYF. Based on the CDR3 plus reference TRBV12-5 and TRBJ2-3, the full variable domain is DARVTQTPRHKVTEMGQEVTMRCQPILGHNTVFWYRQTMMQGLELLAYFRNRAPLDDSGMPKDRFSAEMPDATLATLKIQPSEPRDSAVYFCASGLFRASPGTQYFGPGTRLTVL.

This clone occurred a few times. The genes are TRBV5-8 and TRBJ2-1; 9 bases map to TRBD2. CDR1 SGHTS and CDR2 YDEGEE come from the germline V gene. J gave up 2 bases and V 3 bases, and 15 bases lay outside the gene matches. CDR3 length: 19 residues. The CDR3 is CASSSFGLAGSQPYNEQFF. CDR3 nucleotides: TGTGCCAGCAGCTCGTTCGGCCTAGCGGGGTCCCAGCCCTACAATGAGCAGTTCTTC.

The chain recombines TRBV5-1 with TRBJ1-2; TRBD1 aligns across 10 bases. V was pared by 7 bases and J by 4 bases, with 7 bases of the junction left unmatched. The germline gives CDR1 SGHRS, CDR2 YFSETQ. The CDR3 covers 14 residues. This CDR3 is CASSSTGGAYGYTF. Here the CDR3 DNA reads TGCGCCAGCTCATCGACAGGGGGCGCCTATGGCTACACCTTC.

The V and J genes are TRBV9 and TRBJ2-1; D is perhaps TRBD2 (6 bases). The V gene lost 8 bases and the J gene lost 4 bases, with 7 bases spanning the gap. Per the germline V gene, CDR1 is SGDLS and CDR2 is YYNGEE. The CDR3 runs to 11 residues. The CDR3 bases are TGTGCCAGTCGGGGGTACAATGAGCAGTTCTTC. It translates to CASRGYNEQFF.

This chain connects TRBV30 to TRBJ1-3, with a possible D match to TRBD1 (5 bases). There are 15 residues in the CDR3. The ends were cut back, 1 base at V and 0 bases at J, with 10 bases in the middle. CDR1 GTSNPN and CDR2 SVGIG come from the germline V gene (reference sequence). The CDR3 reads CAWSAGSSSGNTIYF. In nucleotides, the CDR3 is TGTGCCTGGAGTGCAGGGTCCTCCTCTGGAAACACCATATATTTT.

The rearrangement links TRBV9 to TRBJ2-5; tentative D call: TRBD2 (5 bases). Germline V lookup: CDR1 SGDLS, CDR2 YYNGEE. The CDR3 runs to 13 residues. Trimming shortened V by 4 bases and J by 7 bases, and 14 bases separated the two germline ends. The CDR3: CASSPEARGTQYF. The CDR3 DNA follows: TGTGCCAGCAGCCCGGAGGCTCGGGGGACCCAGTACTTC. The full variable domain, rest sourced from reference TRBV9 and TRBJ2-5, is DSGVTQTPKHLITATGQRVTLRCSPRSGDLSVYWYQQSLDQGLQFLIQYYNGEERAKGNILERFSAQQFPDLHSELNLSSLELGDSALYFCASSPEARGTQYFGPGTRLLVL.

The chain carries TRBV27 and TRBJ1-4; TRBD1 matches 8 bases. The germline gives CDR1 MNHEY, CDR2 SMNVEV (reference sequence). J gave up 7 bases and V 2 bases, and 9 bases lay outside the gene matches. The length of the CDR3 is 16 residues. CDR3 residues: CASSLRGTGGGEKLFF. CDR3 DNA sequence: TGTGCCAGCAGTTTAAGGGGGACAGGTGGGGGTGAAAAACTGTTTTTT.